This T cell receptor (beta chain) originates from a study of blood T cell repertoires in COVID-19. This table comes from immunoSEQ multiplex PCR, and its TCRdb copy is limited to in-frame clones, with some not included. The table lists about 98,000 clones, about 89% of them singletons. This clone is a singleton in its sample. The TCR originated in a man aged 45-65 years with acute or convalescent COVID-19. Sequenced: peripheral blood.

The DNA of the CDR3 is TGTGCCAGCAGCTTGGGGGACAGGGCGAACGAGCAGTACTTC. This gives the protein CASSLGDRANEQYF. V gene TRBV5-6 combines with J gene TRBJ2-7; TRBD1 matches at 9 bases. There are 14 residues in the CDR3. Unmatched junction bases numbered 3, after V lost 0 bases and J lost 5 bases. Per the germline V gene, CDR1 is SGHDT and CDR2 is YYEEEE.